Described below is a single TCR beta chain sequence and its context. Its antigen target is currently unknown. No qualities accompany the bases; no much larger clone lies one base away. The collaborating institutions used their own protocols to collect whole blood in K2EDTA tubes. For TCRbeta analysis, collaborators shipped samples in one of three forms: frozen whole blood, isolated PBMCs, or DNA extracted from either of those sample types. TCRbeta CDR3 regions were amplified from genomic DNA using the immunoSEQ Assay, a bias-controlled multiplex PCR. The authors' analysis ran thus. Nucleated cell counts per sample were estimated from amplification of reference gene primers within the assay. Sequence reads were collapsed and filtered to measure the absolute abundance of every unique TCRbeta CDR3 rearrangement. For each sample, productive Simpson clonality was calculated as the square root of Simpson's diversity index over productive rearrangements. TCRdb mirrors the immuneACCESS table, restricted to in-frame sequences. Some clones are absent from its copies; in checked studies, under half trace to an unresolved V gene, and the reason for the others is unknown. Clone size and V and J calls were adopted from that table, with D and trimming inferred from the DNA. Counted in this sample were around 97,000 clones; roughly 84% of them appeared once. The top ten hold 10% to 15% of the sample.

This sample is part of a study of blood T cell repertoires in COVID-19 (TCRdb year 2020). Study-level background: Collaborator samples came from the United States, Italy and Spain and covered acute and convalescent phases of COVID-19. The dataset comprised deeply sampled blood TCRbeta repertoires from subjects exposed to, actively infected with, or recovered from COVID-19. HLA class I and class II types, where available, came from metadata supplied by the sample provider rather than from assay-based typing. A de-identified subject ID, COVID-19 status, age in years and sex were almost always included in the sample metadata. The prospective study material was composed of cDNA or gDNA derived from T cells, B-cell-depleted T cells, or PBMCs. Samples were obtained from the ongoing ImmuneRACE study (first 160 participants) and from over a thousand subjects provided by 6 global collaborators. A freely available public database, intended as a resource for researchers studying the immune response to SARS-CoV-2, is where the repertoires were released.

The study at large found these results: The quantity of clinical and demographic metadata differed by source and by participant and was supplied without curation.

The germline V gene (reference sequence) supplies CDR1 LNHDA and CDR2 SQIVND. The CDR3 sequence holds 16 residues, the cysteine and phenylalanine included. CDR3 DNA only is kept here, 48 bases in frame from base 1. V loses 6 bases, J loses 2 bases, and the germline ends lie 19 bases apart. The sample taken for sequencing was peripheral blood. The receptor comes from a human donor in a cohort sampled during active or convalescent COVID-19. The V gene is TRBV19 and the J gene is TRBJ2-5; D gene: possibly TRBD1, on 6 matching bases. The CDR3 corresponds to CASSLRQGQTQETQYF. The bases are TGTGCCAGTAGCTTACGCCAGGGGCAAACTCAAGAGACCCAGTACTTC.